The next 5 T cell receptor beta chains were all read from a single sample in a study of blood T cell repertoires in COVID-19. Clones were read by immunoSEQ multiplex PCR, and TCRdb kept only the in-frame ones, dropping some. The sample includes about 200,000 clones, approximately 86% seen only once; the top ten take about 9.4%. The material sequenced was peripheral blood. The receptors come from a woman aged 45-60 years with COVID-19, enrolled during active disease.

The J gene is TRBJ2-3, the V gene TRBV9; D is perhaps TRBD1 (5 bases). Germline V lookup: CDR1 SGDLS, CDR2 YYNGEE. The V end lost 2 bases, the J end lost 0 bases, and 7 bases lay between the germline ends. The CDR3 runs to 14 residues. CDR3 region: CASSVRGSTDTQYF. DNA for the CDR3: TGTGCCAGCAGCGTTAGGGGTAGCACAGATACGCAGTATTTT.

J is TRBJ1-1 and V is TRBV11-2; D may be TRBD1 (5 bases). V lost 5 bases and J lost 7, with 14 bases in between. CDR1 is SGHAT and CDR2 is FQNNGV in the germline V gene. The CDR3 is made up of 13 amino acids. The CDR3 here is CASSTGHGSEAFF. CDR3 nucleotides: TGTGCCAGCAGCACCGGACACGGGAGTGAAGCTTTCTTT.

The chain links TRBV29-1 to TRBJ2-3; 10 bases match TRBD2. The CDR3 consists of 14 residues. V was clipped by 6 bases and J by 2 bases; unmatched bases: 5. Germline CDR1 SQVTM, CDR2 ANQGSEA. CDR3 bases: TGCAGCGTCTACGGACTAGCGGACACAGATACGCAGTATTTT. This sequence encodes CSVYGLADTDTQYF.

The chain joins TRBV4-3 to TRBJ1-1; perhaps TRBD1 as D (6 bases). Germline V lookup: CDR1 LGHNA, CDR2 YSLEER. Trimming pared 0 bases from V and 3 bases from J, leaving 11 bases between. The CDR3 is 15 amino acids. The CDR3, as DNA: TGCGCCAGCAGCCAAGATGCGGGGGCATACACTGAAGCTTTCTTT. It codes for CASSQDAGAYTEAFF.

The chain combines TRBV19 with TRBJ2-7, with 7 bases identical to TRBD1. Germline CDR1 is LNHDA and CDR2 is SQIVND (reference sequence). CDR3 size: 12 residues. V trimming: 10 bases; J trimming: 2 bases; junction bases outside the gene matches: 5. CDR3 residues: CATRQGPYEQYF. Written as DNA, the CDR3 is TGTGCCACCAGACAGGGCCCCTACGAGCAGTACTTC.